This T cell receptor beta chain stems from a study of shared clonotypes between healthy human individuals. Healthy adults negative for HIV, lacking recent acute infections or vaccinations, served as donors. Extraction of genomic DNA in unsorted samples used about 90 million PBMCs. Here immunoSEQ multiplex PCR was the method, and the copy in TCRdb shows in-frame clones only, minus some. The sample holds about 490,000 clones, around 80% seen once. V lost 3 bases to trimming and J lost 4 bases, with 13 bases between them. CDR3 length: 14 amino acids. Germline CDR1 and CDR2: LGHNA and YSLEER. The source material was PBMCs. The genes are TRBV4-3 and TRBJ2-7, with D perhaps TRBD2 (6 bases). This TCR came from a middle-aged woman in good health. Some clones in this sample may be carry-over from other donors' samples. The chain's CDR3 is CASSHLGTGYEQYF. The CDR3 coding sequence is TGCGCCAGCAGCCACCTCGGGACTGGGTACGAGCAGTACTTC.